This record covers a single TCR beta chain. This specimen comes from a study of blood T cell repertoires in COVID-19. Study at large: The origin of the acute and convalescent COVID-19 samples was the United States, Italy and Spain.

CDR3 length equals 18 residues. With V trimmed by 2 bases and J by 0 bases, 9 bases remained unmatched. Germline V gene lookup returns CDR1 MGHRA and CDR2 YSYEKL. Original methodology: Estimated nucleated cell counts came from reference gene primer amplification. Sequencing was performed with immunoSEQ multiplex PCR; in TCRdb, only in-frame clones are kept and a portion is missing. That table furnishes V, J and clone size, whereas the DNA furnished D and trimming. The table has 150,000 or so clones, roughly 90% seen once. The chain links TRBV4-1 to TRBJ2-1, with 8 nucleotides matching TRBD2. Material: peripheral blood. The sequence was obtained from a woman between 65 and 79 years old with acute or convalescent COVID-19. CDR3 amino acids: CASSQPPGGSSSYNEQFF. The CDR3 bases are TGCGCCAGCAGCCAACCCCCGGGGGGGAGCTCCTCCTACAATGAGCAGTTCTTC.